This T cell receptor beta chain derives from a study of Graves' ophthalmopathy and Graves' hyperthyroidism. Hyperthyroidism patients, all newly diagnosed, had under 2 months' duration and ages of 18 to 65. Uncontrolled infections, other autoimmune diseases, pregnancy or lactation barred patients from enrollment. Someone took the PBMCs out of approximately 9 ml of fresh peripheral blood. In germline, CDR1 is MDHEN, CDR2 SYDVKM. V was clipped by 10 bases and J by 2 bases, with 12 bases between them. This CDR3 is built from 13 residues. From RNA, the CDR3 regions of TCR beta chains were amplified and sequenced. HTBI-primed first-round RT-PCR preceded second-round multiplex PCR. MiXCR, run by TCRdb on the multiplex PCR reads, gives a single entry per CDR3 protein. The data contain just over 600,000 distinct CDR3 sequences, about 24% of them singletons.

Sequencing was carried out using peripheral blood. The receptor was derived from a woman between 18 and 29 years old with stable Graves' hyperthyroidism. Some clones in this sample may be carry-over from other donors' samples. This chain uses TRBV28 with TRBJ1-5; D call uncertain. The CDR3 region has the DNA TGTGCCACACGGGTCCGCGGCAATCAGCCCCAGCATTTT. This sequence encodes CATRVRGNQPQHF.